A selection of T cell receptor beta chains follows, all from one sample in a study of human T cells and chemical hapten exposure. A single record per CDR3 protein comes from TCRdb applying MiXCR to the RACE reads. Altogether 85,000 to 95,000 distinct CDR3 sequences are present, about 8.6% being singletons, with the ten largest covering approximately 2.9%. The specimen sequenced was whole blood. The source of these receptors is a female donor in good health. Some clones in this sample may be carry-over from other donors' samples. CDR3s include the opening cysteine and the closing phenylalanine or tryptophan. D genes are given only for firm matches. A clone size is listed for some rows: how often the clone was seen (once, few, many), or a class if it is expanded.

CDR3	DNA	size	D	V	J	length
CASSAPTSDEQYF	TGTGCCAGCAGCGCCCCGACTAGCGACGAGCAGTACTTC	-	TRBD2	TRBV11-2	TRBJ2-7	13
CASSSRQQVPEQYF	TGTGCCAGCAGTTCCCGCCAACAGGTTCCCGAGCAGTACTTC	many	-	TRBV28	TRBJ2-7	14
CSAAINPNEKLFF	TGCAGTGCTGCGATTAACCCTAATGAAAAACTGTTTTTT	few	-	TRBV20-1	TRBJ1-4	13
CASTLARIRNEKLFF	TGTGCCAGCACCTTAGCCAGGATAAGGAATGAAAAACTGTTTTTT	-	-	TRBV28	TRBJ1-4	15
CASSQGTSAAYEQYF	TGCGCCAGCAGCCAAGGGACTAGCGCCGCCTACGAGCAGTACTTC	few	TRBD2	TRBV5-1	TRBJ2-7	15
CASSLASGKIKGETQYF	TGTGCCAGCAGCTTAGCTAGCGGGAAAATCAAGGGAGAGACCCAGTACTTC	-	TRBD2	TRBV7-9	TRBJ2-5	17
CASSLGHRNNSPLHF	TGTGCCAGCAGCTTGGGACACCGAAATAATTCACCCCTCCACTTT	-	-	TRBV5-4	TRBJ1-6	15
CASRRTSGSVREQFF	TGTGCCAGCAGGAGGACTAGCGGGTCGGTGCGTGAGCAGTTCTTC	many	TRBD2	TRBV28	TRBJ2-1	15
CASTLGGGEQYF	TGTGCCAGCACCCTAGGAGGAGGCGAGCAGTACTTC	-	-	TRBV12-3/TRBV12-4	TRBJ2-7	12
CASRGQSTDTQYF	TGTGCCAGCAGGGGACAGAGTACAGATACGCAGTATTTT	-	TRBD1	TRBV28	TRBJ2-3	13
CASSGATSGSYEQYF	TGTGCCAGCAGTGGAGCGACTAGCGGGAGCTACGAGCAGTACTTC	few	TRBD2	TRBV2	TRBJ2-7	15
CASSRDLSSYEQYF	TGTGCCAGTAGTAGGGACTTGAGCTCCTACGAGCAGTACTTC	many	-	TRBV19	TRBJ2-7	14
CASSPDLRDTQYF	TGTGCCAGCAGCCCCGACTTGAGAGATACGCAGTATTTT	-	-	TRBV7-8	TRBJ2-3	13
CASSEGETQYF	TGCGCCAGCAGCGAAGGGGAGACCCAGTACTTC	few	-	TRBV5-1	TRBJ2-5	11
CATKTGVVLVF	TGTGCCACCAAAACAGGGGTAGTCCTTGTCTTC	few	TRBD1	TRBV2	TRBJ2-1	11
CASSHRFDQGTQYF	TGCGCCAGCAGCCACCGATTTGACCAGGGGACCCAGTACTTC	few	-	TRBV4-1	TRBJ2-5	14